One sample yielded the 16 T cell receptor beta chains listed below, sequenced in a study of T cell responses to AZD1222 COVID-19 vaccine. Clones were read by immunoSEQ multiplex PCR, and TCRdb kept only the in-frame ones, dropping some. The repertoire holds roughly 100,000 clones, about 89% seen once, with 3.3% in the top ten. This specimen consisted of peripheral blood, obtained 28 days after the second dose of the MenACWY control vaccine. These receptors were taken from an adult who received the MenACWY meningococcal vaccine as a control.

CDR3 loop: CASSLRTGFNSPLHF. CDR3 nucleotide sequence: TGTGCCAGCAGCTTGCGGACAGGATTTAATTCACCCCTCCACTTT. The chain employs TRBV5-4 and TRBJ1-6, with 7 bases identical to TRBD1. In germline, CDR1 is SGHNT, CDR2 YYREEE (reference sequence). V was pared by 1 base and J by 6 bases, with 4 bases of the junction left unmatched. The CDR3 is 15 amino acids.

The chain uses TRBV5-4 and TRBJ2-7; TRBD1 aligns across 11 bases. CDR3 length: 13 residues. Germline assignment: CDR1 SGHNT and CDR2 YYREEE (reference sequence). Trimming at V came to 7 bases and at J to 5 bases, leaving 5 bases not matched to a gene. The CDR3 protein is CASRRTGGHEQYF. The CDR3 nucleotides are TGTGCCAGCCGTCGGACAGGGGGCCACGAGCAGTACTTC.

V usage is TRBV19 and J usage is TRBJ1-6; the D is unclear. The CDR3 sequence is 15 residues long. The V and J ends lost 3 bases and 3 bases respectively, with 9 bases between them. The germline CDR1 and CDR2 sequences are LNHDA and SQIVND (reference sequence). The CDR3 reads CASSISKGYNSPLHF. The CDR3 nucleotides read TGTGCCAGTAGTATTTCAAAGGGCTATAATTCACCCCTCCACTTT.

The V and J genes are TRBV5-3 and TRBJ2-6; the D gene could be TRBD1 or TRBD2 (6 bases each). TRBV5-3 is flagged as an ORF with uncertain function. V was trimmed by 6 bases and J by 0 bases, leaving 25 bases between them. This CDR3 contains 20 residues. The CDR3 DNA is TGTGCCAGAACTTTAGCGGCGCGGACAGAGTTTAGCTCTGGGGCCAACGTCCTGACTTTC. As protein: CARTLAARTEFSSGANVLTF.

This clone was detected only once. The V and J genes are TRBV28 and TRBJ2-7; a weak D match, TRBD2 (6 bases). The CDR3 covers 10 residues. Germline V gives CDR1 MDHEN, CDR2 SYDVKM. The ends were cut back, 8 bases at V and 4 bases at J, with 6 bases in the middle. CDR3 nucleotide sequence: TGTGCCAGCGGGAGGTACGAGCAGTACTTC. Its protein is CASGRYEQYF.

V is TRBV7-3 and J is TRBJ2-5; 8 bases map to TRBD1. Germline lookup yields CDR1 SGHTA and CDR2 FQGTGA. There are 13 residues in the CDR3. V lost 5 bases, J lost 4 bases, and 3 bases stayed unmatched. The CDR3 DNA is TGTGCCAGCAGCATAGACAGGGGAGAGACCCAGTACTTC. This codes for CASSIDRGETQYF. The full variable domain, completed using reference TRBV7-3 and TRBJ2-5, is GAGVSQTPSNKVTEKGKYVELRCDPISGHTALYWYRQSLGQGPEFLIYFQGTGAADDSGLPNDRFFAVRPEGSVSTLKIQRTERGDSAVYLCASSIDRGETQYFGPGTRLLVL.

As DNA, the CDR3 is TGCAGTGCTAGTCCCCTAGGCCACCTGAGCAGGGATACGCAGTATTTT. It yields the protein CSASPLGHLSRDTQYF. The V and J genes are TRBV20-1 and TRBJ2-3, with D hard to call. V lost 3 bases and J 6 bases, leaving 22 bases between the germline ends. CDR3 size: 16 residues. CDR1 is DFQATT and CDR2 is SNEGSKA in the germline V gene (reference sequence).

The rearrangement joins TRBV5-4 to TRBJ1-1, with D possibly TRBD1 on 6 matching bases. The CDR3 totals 18 residues. Germline values: CDR1 SGHNT, CDR2 YYREEE (reference sequence). V was cut by 0 bases and J by 3 bases, with 21 bases left in between. The CDR3 DNA sequence: TGTGCCAGCAGCTTGGGACTAGGGGCTGGGGGGCAGGACACTGAAGCTTTCTTT. It is translated as CASSLGLGAGGQDTEAFF.

J is TRBJ2-7 and V is TRBV4-2; D might be TRBD1 (7 bases). V lost 1 base and J lost 3, with 10 bases in between. CDR3 length equals 14 residues. Germline CDR1 LGHNA, CDR2 YNFKEQ. The CDR3 loop reads CASSQGGDSYEQYF. Here the CDR3 DNA reads TGTGCCAGCAGCCAAGGGGGGGACAGCTACGAGCAGTACTTC.

The chain joins TRBV28 to TRBJ1-5, with a possible D match to TRBD1 (5 bases). This CDR3 contains 14 residues. The germline V and J ends were trimmed by 8 bases and 5 bases, with 16 bases remaining between them. CDR1 is MDHEN and CDR2 is SYDVKM in the germline V gene. CDR3 loop: CASGWGMVYQPQHF. The DNA for the CDR3 is TGTGCCAGCGGTTGGGGGATGGTCTATCAGCCCCAGCATTTT.

This chain uses TRBV7-2 with TRBJ1-2; no clear D gene. CDR1 is SGHTA and CDR2 is FQGNSA in the germline V gene. CDR3 length: 16 amino acids. V gave up 4 bases and J gave up 5 bases, with 20 bases separating them. The CDR3: CASSSQDGRRTYGYTF. Written as DNA, the CDR3 is TGTGCCAGCAGCTCCCAGGACGGTCGGCGGACTTATGGCTACACCTTC.

The V call is TRBV2, the J call TRBJ2-4, with 15 bases identical to TRBD2. Germline trimming cut 5 bases from V and 2 bases from J; bases unmatched to any gene: 7. This CDR3 is built from 18 residues. Germline V gene lookup returns CDR1 SNHLY and CDR2 FYNNEI. For the CDR3, the DNA is TGTGCCAGCAGTCGCACCGGGACTAGCGGGGGGTCCAAAAACATTCAGTACTTC. Residues: CASSRTGTSGGSKNIQYF.

V and J are TRBV3-1 (or the pseudogene TRBV3-2) and TRBJ1-6; D call uncertain. V was shortened by 4 bases and J by 7 bases, with 11 bases between the two germline ends. The CDR3 length is 14 residues. Germline CDR1 LGHDT, CDR2 YNNKEL (reference sequence). The DNA for the CDR3 is TGTGCCAGCAGCCTGGACCCGTCGAATTCACCCCTCCACTTT. Its protein is CASSLDPSNSPLHF.

This chain uses TRBV28 with TRBJ2-5, with a tentative D call TRBD2 (6 bases). Trimming took off 5 bases at V and 5 bases at J, with 12 bases between the two ends. The CDR3 covers 13 residues. Germline V gene lookup returns CDR1 MDHEN and CDR2 SYDVKM. The CDR3 DNA reads TGTGCCAGCAGTGACTCTGGGGGGGAGACCCAGTACTTC. It is translated as CASSDSGGETQYF.

Only a few counts were recorded for this clone. V gene TRBV10-3 combines with J gene TRBJ1-2; 7 positions agree with TRBD1. Per germline, CDR1 ENHRY and CDR2 SYGVKD. J was trimmed by 2 bases and V by 6 bases; bases with no gene match: 3. The CDR3 is 13 amino acids. CDR3 protein: CAIRMTGNYGYTF. CDR3 DNA sequence: TGTGCCATCAGGATGACAGGGAACTATGGCTACACCTTC.

V gene TRBV9 combines with J gene TRBJ2-1; D perhaps matches TRBD1 (6 bases). V lost 1 base to trimming and J lost 6 bases, with 11 bases between them. Germline V lookup: CDR1 SGDLS, CDR2 YYNGEE. CDR3 length equals 14 residues. The CDR3 region is CASSVRSDSNEQFF. The CDR3 coding sequence is TGTGCCAGCAGCGTACGGTCGGACAGCAATGAGCAGTTCTTC.